These 29 T cell receptor beta chains came from one sample sequenced in a study of OX40 agonist ivuxolimab in advanced cancers. To prepare the library, the immunoSEQ multiplex PCR assay was applied. TCRdb retrieved this table from immuneACCESS and kept in-frame rearrangements only. Not all clones are present; in checked studies, unresolved V genes account for under half, and no reason is known for the remainder. Across this sample there are about 35,000 clones, with 80% to 95% seen only once. The ten largest clones capture 25% to 35% of the sample. This sample comprised CD4+ or CD8+ T cells sorted from blood, obtained in a trial of the OX40 agonist ivuxolimab. The source of these receptors is an adult with an advanced solid tumor such as melanoma, head and neck, liver or kidney cancer.

This clone was found once. The J gene is TRBJ2-1, the V gene TRBV4-3; 11 nucleotides match TRBD1. The V gene end was trimmed by 8 bases and the J gene end by 6 bases; junction bases not matched to a gene: 9. The CDR3 length is 15 residues. CDR1 LGHNA and CDR2 YSLEER come from the germline V gene. The CDR3 loop reads CASGRGQGAFNEQFF. CDR3 in DNA: TGCGCCAGCGGACGTGGACAGGGGGCGTTCAATGAGCAGTTCTTC.

The V gene is TRBV4-3, the J gene TRBJ1-5; a possible D gene is TRBD1 (5 bases). Trimming shortened V by 0 bases and J by 7 bases, and 13 bases separated the two germline ends. CDR1 is LGHNA, CDR2 YSLEER, per germline. The CDR3 has 15 residues. As DNA, the CDR3 is TGCGCCAGCAGCCAAGATAAGGGGCCAGGACAGCCCCAGCATTTT. It encodes CASSQDKGPGQPQHF.

The genes are TRBV15 and TRBJ2-5; 11 nucleotides line up with TRBD2. J lost 4 bases, V lost 3 bases, and 4 bases had no gene match. CDR1 is LNHNV and CDR2 is YYDKDF in the germline V gene (reference sequence). The length of the CDR3 is 15 residues. The CDR3 bases are TGTGCCACCAGCAGTAGCGGGAGGGAGCGAGAGACCCAGTACTTC. It translates to CATSSSGRERETQYF.

This clone has just one count. The V call is TRBV5-8, the J call TRBJ2-4; no reliable D call. In germline, CDR1 is SGHTS, CDR2 YDEGEE. The V end was cut by 2 bases, the J end by 0 bases, with 12 bases between. This CDR3 has 16 residues. The CDR3 bases are TGTGCCAGCAGCTTTAGAGTGTTGCTAGCCAAAAACATTCAGTACTTC. Amino acids: CASSFRVLLAKNIQYF.

The chain recombines TRBV14 with TRBJ2-7; 7 positions agree with TRBD2. V lost 4 bases and J lost 3; bases outside the gene matches: 6. Germline CDR1 and CDR2: SGHDN and FVKESK. This CDR3 spans 14 amino acids. The CDR3 region is CASSRGRTSYEQYF. The DNA for the CDR3 is TGTGCCAGCAGCCGGGGACGGACTAGCTACGAGCAGTACTTC.

The CDR3 coding sequence is TGTGCCACCAGCACGGGAAGGGGGTTCCACGAGCAGTACTTC. As protein: CATSTGRGFHEQYF. The genes are TRBV15 and TRBJ2-7; weak D call: TRBD1 (6 bases). Germline lookup yields CDR1 LNHNV and CDR2 YYDKDF (reference sequence). CDR3 length: 14 amino acids. The V end was cut by 4 bases, the J end by 5 bases, with 15 bases between.

In regard to this clone: Its ends do not fully match the called genes, so a read error is possible. V usage is TRBV11-2 and J usage is TRBJ2-3; D gene uncertain. The CDR3 runs 11 residues. CDR1 is SGHAT and CDR2 is FQNNGV in the germline V gene. The DNA for the CDR3 is TGTGCCAGCAGCTACACAGTTACGCAGTATTTT. It translates to CASSYTVTQYF.

V is TRBV27 and J is TRBJ2-7; a weak D match, TRBD2 (6 bases). Trimming stripped 1 base from V and 2 bases from J, with 21 bases between. Germline lookup yields CDR1 MNHEY and CDR2 SMNVEV (reference sequence). The CDR3 is made up of 18 amino acids. The CDR3: CASSLYPPYAGTTYEQYF. The CDR3 DNA reads as TGTGCCAGCAGTTTATACCCGCCATATGCGGGAACAACCTACGAGCAGTACTTC.

The CDR3 is CASSTKTGLGVYEQYF. The CDR3 coding sequence is TGTGCCAGCAGCACCAAGACAGGGTTGGGAGTATACGAGCAGTACTTC. V is TRBV7-2 and J is TRBJ2-7; 7 bases line up with TRBD1. V trimming: 5 bases; J trimming: 4 bases; junction bases outside the gene matches: 14. Germline V gene data show CDR1 as SGHTA and CDR2 as FQGNSA. The CDR3 is made up of 16 amino acids.

V gene TRBV9 combines with J gene TRBJ2-5, with 8 bases lining up with TRBD2. Germline V gives CDR1 SGDLS, CDR2 YYNGEE. V trimming: 0 bases; J trimming: 5 bases; junction bases outside the gene matches: 9. This CDR3 spans 16 amino acids. The CDR3 nucleotides read TGTGCCAGCAGCGTAGGATCCCAGCGGGAGTGGGAGACCCAGTACTTC. Encoded protein: CASSVGSQREWETQYF. The entire variable domain, with the rest obtained from reference TRBV9 and TRBJ2-5, is as follows: DSGVTQTPKHLITATGQRVTLRCSPRSGDLSVYWYQQSLDQGLQFLIQYYNGEERAKGNILERFSAQQFPDLHSELNLSSLELGDSALYFCASSVGSQREWETQYFGPGTRLLVL.

V usage is TRBV7-9 and J usage is TRBJ2-3, with 12 bases that match TRBD2. After removal of 3 bases from V and 4 bases from J, the junction contained 2 bases not matched to a gene. Per the germline V gene, CDR1 is SEHNR and CDR2 is FQNEAQ (reference sequence). The CDR3 contains 15 residues. The CDR3 protein is CASSFLAGGADTQYF. The CDR3 bases are TGTGCCAGCAGCTTTCTAGCGGGAGGGGCAGATACGCAGTATTTT.

The V call is TRBV5-1, the J call TRBJ2-7, with 11 positions matching TRBD2. J gave up 3 bases and V 4 bases, and 6 bases lay outside the gene matches. CDR1 and CDR2 from the germline V gene are SGHRS and YFSETQ. The CDR3 totals 15 residues. For the CDR3, the DNA is TGCGCCAGCAGCCAGGGACTAGCGGCGCTCTACGAGCAGTACTTC. This sequence encodes CASSQGLAALYEQYF. The full variable domain, rest sourced from reference TRBV5-1 and TRBJ2-7, is KAGVTQTPRYLIKTRGQQVTLSCSPISGHRSVSWYQQTPGQGLQFLFEYFSETQRNKGNFPGRFSGRQFSNSRSEMNVSTLELGDSALYLCASSQGLAALYEQYFGPGTRLTVT.

This chain links TRBV5-6 with TRBJ1-2; D is perhaps TRBD1 (5 bases). V shed 0 bases and J shed 5 bases, with 11 bases lying between them. The CDR3 runs to 14 residues. The germline V gene encodes CDR1 SGHDT and CDR2 YYEEEE. The CDR3 reads CASSLETGRYGYTF. CDR3 DNA sequence: TGTGCCAGCAGCTTGGAAACAGGCCGGTATGGCTACACCTTC.

The V gene is TRBV2, the J gene TRBJ2-2; perhaps TRBD1 as D (6 bases). The CDR3 loop spans 15 amino acids. CDR1 and CDR2 (germline): SNHLY, FYNNEI. V lost 5 bases to trimming and J lost 7 bases, with 17 bases between them. The CDR3, as DNA: TGTGCCAGCAGTCCCTACAGGGAATATAGCGGGGAGCTGTTTTTT. Protein: CASSPYREYSGELFF.

The V gene is TRBV6-5, the J gene TRBJ2-7, with D possibly matching TRBD2 (5 bases). The CDR3 length is 14 residues. Germline assignment: CDR1 MNHEY and CDR2 SVGAGI. The V and J ends lost 2 bases and 2 bases respectively, with 10 bases between them. CDR3 nucleotide sequence: TGTGCCAGCAGTTACGAGGGCCTTACCTACGAGCAGTACTTC. Protein sequence: CASSYEGLTYEQYF.

The chain has TRBV27 and TRBJ1-1; D is uncertain. The CDR3 runs to 13 residues. The ends were cut back, 3 bases at V and 3 bases at J, with 8 bases in the middle. The germline V gene encodes CDR1 MNHEY and CDR2 SMNVEV (reference sequence). The CDR3 spells CASSFGRDTEAFF. CDR3 bases: TGTGCCAGCAGTTTTGGTCGGGACACTGAAGCTTTCTTT.

The gene calls are TRBV7-9 and TRBJ2-1, with 7 bases fitting TRBD1. J gave up 4 bases and V 5 bases, and 11 bases lay outside the gene matches. This CDR3 has 16 residues. Per the germline V gene, CDR1 is SEHNR and CDR2 is FQNEAQ (reference sequence). The CDR3 bases are TGTGCCAGCAGCCCCCCGGTCGGGACAGCTTACAATGAGCAGTTCTTC. Translating gives CASSPPVGTAYNEQFF.

The chain recombines TRBV5-1 with TRBJ1-1; the D is unclear. The CDR3 extends over 13 amino acids. V dropped 4 bases and J dropped 1 base, with 8 bases sitting between them. Germline V gene sequence: CDR1 SGHRS, CDR2 YFSETQ. For the CDR3, the DNA is TGCGCCAGCAGCCCTTATGGGAACACTGAAGCTTTCTTT. Translating it yields CASSPYGNTEAFF.

This rearrangement joins TRBV7-8 to TRBJ2-1; TRBD1 aligns across 10 bases. In germline, CDR1 is SGHVS, CDR2 FQNEAQ. The CDR3 extends over 16 amino acids. J gave up 10 bases and V 1 base, and 10 bases lay outside the gene matches. In DNA, the CDR3 is TGTGCCAGCAGCTTAGGAGGGACAGGGGTGCCCGAGGAGCAGTTCTTC. Translating it yields CASSLGGTGVPEEQFF.

CDR3 sequence (DNA): TGTGCCAGTAGTTATGGCCATTGGGAGCAGTACTTC. As protein: CASSYGHWEQYF. The V gene is TRBV19, the J gene TRBJ2-7; D is unclear. CDR1 and CDR2 (germline): LNHDA, SQIVND (reference sequence). CDR3 length equals 12 residues. V was pared by 5 bases and J by 7 bases, with 12 bases between.

The rearrangement links TRBV7-6 to TRBJ2-7; possibly TRBD1 or TRBD2 for D (5 bases each). Germline V lookup: CDR1 SGHVS, CDR2 FNYEAQ. Trimming pared 4 bases from V and 2 bases from J, leaving 21 bases between. This CDR3 has 17 amino acids. The CDR3 region has the DNA TGTGCCAGCAGCTCGGGGCTAACCTCTGAAAATACCTACGAGCAGTACTTC. Translation gives CASSSGLTSENTYEQYF.

The rearrangement links TRBV13 to TRBJ2-1; TRBD2 aligns across 11 bases. The CDR3 sequence is 16 residues long. V trimming: 0 bases; J trimming: 7 bases; junction bases outside the gene matches: 5. Germline V gene lookup returns CDR1 PRHDT and CDR2 FYEKMQ (reference sequence). The CDR3 DNA reads as TGTGCCAGCAGCTTAGGTAGCGGGAGGGCCAGGAATGAGCAGTTCTTC. Amino acid sequence: CASSLGSGRARNEQFF.

The gene calls are TRBV9 and TRBJ2-6, with 8 nucleotides matching TRBD1. Per the germline V gene, CDR1 is SGDLS and CDR2 is YYNGEE. The CDR3 length is 18 residues. The junction had 7 bases not matched to a gene; V was cut back by 0 bases and J by 2 bases. DNA for the CDR3: TGTGCCAGCAGCGTAGAGGGCAGGGGGCGAACTGGGGCCAACGTCCTGACTTTC. This codes for CASSVEGRGRTGANVLTF. Full variable domain (outside the CDR3, taken from reference TRBV9 and TRBJ2-6): DSGVTQTPKHLITATGQRVTLRCSPRSGDLSVYWYQQSLDQGLQFLIQYYNGEERAKGNILERFSAQQFPDLHSELNLSSLELGDSALYFCASSVEGRGRTGANVLTFGAGSRLTVL.

This clone was seen once. The CDR3: CASSLVTGSGYEQYF. The DNA of the CDR3 is TGCGCCAGCAGCTTGGTGACAGGGAGCGGCTACGAGCAGTACTTC. The V and J genes are TRBV5-1 and TRBJ2-7; 7 bases map to TRBD1. The CDR3 totals 15 residues. The germline CDR1 and CDR2 sequences are SGHRS and YFSETQ. V was clipped by 0 bases and J by 3 bases; unmatched bases: 6.

The chain combines TRBV6-1 with TRBJ2-1; possibly TRBD1 for D (5 bases). V lost 0 bases and J 2 bases, leaving 8 bases between the germline ends. Germline V gene lookup returns CDR1 MNHNS and CDR2 SASEGT. The CDR3 spans 15 residues. The CDR3 DNA is TGTGCCAGCAGTGAAGCAGGGGTTCCCTACAATGAGCAGTTCTTC. Amino acids: CASSEAGVPYNEQFF.

V and J are TRBV28 and TRBJ2-5, with unresolved D. V was clipped by 4 bases and J by 5 bases, with 17 bases between them. CDR3 size: 15 residues. Per the germline V gene, CDR1 is MDHEN and CDR2 is SYDVKM. The CDR3 protein is CASSYTMDFRETQYF. For the CDR3, the DNA is TGTGCCAGCAGTTATACAATGGATTTCAGGGAGACCCAGTACTTC.

This rearrangement joins TRBV13 to TRBJ1-5; the match to TRBD1 covers 8 bases. The J segment lost 10 bases and the V segment lost 5 bases, leaving 7 bases of the junction unmatched. Germline CDR1 is PRHDT and CDR2 is FYEKMQ (reference sequence). The CDR3 is made up of 13 amino acids. CDR3 sequence: CASSERDRRPQHF. As DNA, the CDR3 is TGTGCCAGCAGCGAGAGGGACAGGAGACCCCAGCATTTT.

This sequence joins TRBV6-6 and TRBJ2-7; unclear D gene. The CDR3 has 13 amino acids. Germline loops: CDR1 MNHNY, CDR2 SVGAGI (reference sequence). V was trimmed by 2 bases and J by 2 bases, leaving 7 bases between them. The CDR3: CASSYPETYEQYF. The DNA of the CDR3 is TGTGCCAGCAGTTACCCTGAAACCTACGAGCAGTACTTC.

The chain recombines TRBV11-2 with TRBJ2-4; tentatively, D is TRBD1 (5 bases). CDR3 length: 11 amino acids. Trimming cost V 1 base and J 14 bases, with 9 bases left between them. The V gene's germline CDR1 is SGHAT and CDR2 FQNNGV. CDR3 in amino acids: CASSLGRDEYF. DNA of the CDR3: TGTGCCAGCAGCTTAGGCAGGGATGAGTACTTC.